These 9 T cell receptor beta chains share one sample of origin, sequenced in a study of Ad26.COV2.S vaccination and SARS-CoV-2 variants. Profiling relied on immunoSEQ multiplex PCR, and the TCRdb table lists in-frame clones only, not all of them. There are 300,000 to 350,000 clones in the sample; approximately 86% occur only once, and about 11% lies in the top ten. The treatment: approximately 18 received Ad26.COV2.S at low or high dose, single or two shots; five or six received placebo; per-sample allocation not given. Sampling was performed 63 days after the first vaccine or placebo injection. Sequencing used peripheral blood, obtained in a trial of Ad26.COV2.S vaccine versus placebo. The receptors originated from a person between 18 and 59 years old who received the Ad26.COV2.S COVID-19 vaccine or a placebo.

This chain joins TRBV19 and TRBJ2-7, with 8 bases identical to TRBD1. Trimming took 3 bases from V and 3 from J; bases not matched to a gene: 7. In germline, CDR1 is LNHDA, CDR2 SQIVND (reference sequence). This CDR3 is 15 amino acids long. The CDR3 sequence: CASSITWDRFYEQYF. CDR3 sequence (DNA): TGTGCCAGTAGTATCACATGGGACAGGTTCTACGAGCAGTACTTC. Combining the CDR3 with reference TRBV19 and TRBJ2-7 gives the whole variable domain DGGITQSPKYLFRKEGQNVTLSCEQNLNHDAMYWYRQDPGQGLRLIYYSQIVNDFQKGDIAEGYSVSREKKESFPLTVTSAQKNPTAFYLCASSITWDRFYEQYFGPGTRLTVT.

This chain joins TRBV11-2 and TRBJ1-1; a weak D match, TRBD1 (5 bases). Deletions cut 3 bases from V and 1 base from J, with 15 bases between. CDR1 is SGHAT, CDR2 FQNNGV, per germline. There are 16 residues in the CDR3. CDR3: CASSFAPGRGNTEAFF. CDR3 coding DNA: TGTGCCAGCAGCTTCGCCCCGGGGCGGGGGAACACTGAAGCTTTCTTT.

The CDR3 nucleotides read TGTGCCAGCAGCCAAGATACCGCTGTAGTGAACACTGAAGCTTTCTTT. Its protein is CASSQDTAVVNTEAFF. The chain joins TRBV4-2 to TRBJ1-1; D is ambiguous. The length of the CDR3 is 16 residues. V was cut by 0 bases and J by 0 bases, with 11 bases left in between. The germline CDR1 and CDR2 sequences are LGHNA and YNFKEQ.

The chain employs TRBV5-1 and TRBJ1-2, with 7 bases fitting TRBD1. Per the germline V gene, CDR1 is SGHRS and CDR2 is YFSETQ. J lost 0 bases, V lost 4 bases, and 6 bases had no gene match. The CDR3 is made up of 15 amino acids. The CDR3 loop is CASSPWDSTNYGYTF. The DNA of the CDR3 is TGCGCCAGCAGCCCCTGGGACAGTACTAACTATGGCTACACCTTC.

V is TRBV19 and J is TRBJ2-7, with a weak D call TRBD1 (7 bases). The CDR3 has 13 residues. Germline values: CDR1 LNHDA, CDR2 SQIVND (reference sequence). V was pared by 5 bases and J by 5 bases, with 13 bases between. CDR3: CASSPQGGNEQYF. As DNA, the CDR3 is TGTGCCAGTAGTCCCCAGGGGGGCAACGAGCAGTACTTC. The variable domain in full, completed from reference TRBV19 and TRBJ2-7, reads DGGITQSPKYLFRKEGQNVTLSCEQNLNHDAMYWYRQDPGQGLRLIYYSQIVNDFQKGDIAEGYSVSREKKESFPLTVTSAQKNPTAFYLCASSPQGGNEQYFGPGTRLTVT.

The count of this clone is one. J is TRBJ1-1 and V is TRBV28, with D perhaps matching TRBD1 (5 bases). Between the trimmed V and J ends, which lost 5 bases and 4 bases, there was a span of 11 bases. In germline, CDR1 is MDHEN, CDR2 SYDVKM. The length of the CDR3 is 13 residues. CDR3 loop: CASSRGSGTEAFF. In DNA form, the CDR3 reads TGTGCCAGCAGTCGGGGGTCCGGCACTGAAGCTTTCTTT.

The chain recombines TRBV11-1 with TRBJ2-5; the D gene could be TRBD1 or TRBD2 (5 bases each). Germline loops: CDR1 SGHAT, CDR2 FQDESV (reference sequence). V lost 5 bases and J lost 5, with 21 bases in between. There are 16 residues in the CDR3. Here the CDR3 DNA reads TGTGCCAGCAGCCCTGAGGTGGGGCCGCGGGTCGAGACCCAGTACTTC. It yields the protein CASSPEVGPRVETQYF.

The chain has TRBV4-1 and TRBJ1-6; TRBD1 agrees at 11 bases. The CDR3 consists of 17 residues. V lost 4 bases and J lost 9; bases outside the gene matches: 11. CDR1 and CDR2 from the germline V gene are MGHRA and YSYEKL. The CDR3 region is CASSPLPGQGVGSPLHF. The CDR3 DNA follows: TGCGCCAGCAGCCCGCTGCCGGGACAGGGGGTTGGTTCACCCCTCCACTTT.

The chain recombines TRBV6-5 with TRBJ2-7; no firm D call. This CDR3 is built from 14 residues. Germline loops: CDR1 MNHEY, CDR2 SVGAGI. V was trimmed by 0 bases and J by 0 bases, leaving 6 bases between them. Written as DNA, the CDR3 is TGTGCCAGCAGTTACTCGAGTAGCTCCTACGAGCAGTACTTC. Encoded protein: CASSYSSSSYEQYF.